These T cell receptor beta chains were read from a single sample in a study of response to subunit inactivated influenza vaccine. TCRdb called the RT-PCR reads again in MiXCR, with one record for every CDR3 protein. The table shows 450,000 to 550,000 distinct CDR3 sequences, with around 25% occurring only once. Specimen: CD4+ T cells sorted from PBMCs, collected 4 to 6 days after vaccination. These receptors were obtained from a middle-aged man who received an inactivated influenza vaccine. Both conserved end residues are part of each CDR3. The order of the fields is D gene, clone size, J gene, V gene, CDR3 protein, CDR3 DNA. The D gene is left open where the match is weak. Clone size is stated in some rows and not others, as once, few, many or a class when expanded.

-,few,TRBJ2-1,TRBV7-2,CASSWSPLGHEQFF,TGTGCCAGCAGCTGGTCTCCCTTAGGGCATGAGCAGTTCTTC
-,-,TRBJ2-7,TRBV20-1,CSAKLYEQYF,TGCAGTGCTAAATTATACGAGCAGTACTTC
-,-,TRBJ2-3,TRBV6-1,CASTPGRSTDTQYF,TGTGCCAGCACTCCCGGGCGGAGCACAGATACGCAGTATTTT
-,-,TRBJ2-5,TRBV12-3/TRBV12-4,CASSEQVSTQYF,TGTGCCAGCAGTGAACAGGTTTCGACCCAGTACTTC
TRBD1,few,TRBJ1-1,TRBV12-3/TRBV12-4,CASSFGQVEPEAFF,TGTGCCAGCAGCTTCGGACAGGTTGAGCCCGAAGCTTTCTTT
-,-,TRBJ2-2,TRBV6-2/TRBV6-3,CASRRVRTGELFF,TGTGCCAGCAGAAGGGTCCGCACCGGGGAGCTGTTTTTT
-,-,TRBJ1-2,TRBV6-2/TRBV6-3,CASRRAANYGYTF,TGTGCCAGCAGGCGGGCAGCTAACTATGGCTACACCTTC
TRBD2,few,TRBJ2-1,TRBV25-1,CASSETGLAGGLLSYNEQFF,TGTGCCAGCAGTGAAACGGGACTAGCGGGAGGTTTACTCTCCTACAATGAGCAGTTCTTC
-,-,TRBJ2-7,TRBV28,CASSLSGTRREQYF,TGTGCCAGCAGTTTATCTGGGACAAGGCGCGAGCAGTACTTC
TRBD2,-,TRBJ2-5,TRBV12-3/TRBV12-4,CASSFRTSGMQETQYF,TGTGCCAGCAGTTTCCGGACTAGCGGGATGCAAGAGACCCAGTACTTC
-,few,TRBJ2-3,TRBV7-2,CASKVDGTDTQYF,TGTGCCAGCAAAGTGGACGGCACAGATACGCAGTATTTT
-,few,TRBJ2-3,TRBV7-2,CASNPPFSGSTDTQYF,TGTGCCAGCAACCCACCTTTCTCCGGGAGCACAGATACGCAGTATTTT
-,-,TRBJ1-4,TRBV7-2,CASSLIAFNEKLFF,TGTGCCAGCAGCTTAATAGCTTTTAATGAAAAACTGTTTTTT
-,-,TRBJ1-3,TRBV6-5,CASSGQGNTIYF,TGTGCCAGCAGCGGACAAGGAAACACCATATATTTT
-,few,TRBJ2-5,TRBV12-3/TRBV12-4,CASSLFTGGGETQYF,TGTGCCAGCAGTTTGTTCACAGGTGGTGGAGAGACCCAGTACTTC
TRBD2,few,TRBJ2-5,TRBV6-5,CASSSGLAGPRAQYF,TGTGCCAGCAGTTCGGGACTAGCGGGCCCTAGGGCCCAGTACTTC
-,-,TRBJ1-1,TRBV10-3,CAINRVKNTEAFF,TGTGCCATCAATAGGGTCAAAAACACTGAAGCTTTCTTT
TRBD1,medium-sized,TRBJ1-5,TRBV7-2,CASSQYRGNQPQHF,TGTGCCAGCAGCCAATACAGGGGAAATCAGCCCCAGCATTTT
-,many,TRBJ2-5,TRBV5-5,CASSIAPSKGQETQYF,TGTGCCAGCAGCATAGCGCCTAGCAAGGGCCAAGAGACCCAGTACTTC
TRBD1,-,TRBJ2-5,TRBV14,CASSLSLSGDRGGETQYF,TGTGCCAGCAGCTTATCCCTCTCAGGGGACAGGGGTGGAGAGACCCAGTACTTC
-,-,TRBJ2-3,TRBV12-3/TRBV12-4,CASSLATGDGDTQYF,TGTGCCAGCAGTTTAGCTACGGGAGACGGGGATACGCAGTATTTT
-,-,TRBJ1-1,TRBV12-3/TRBV12-4,CASSFGTYPNTEAFF,TGTGCCAGCAGTTTTGGCACTTACCCGAACACTGAAGCTTTCTTT
-,few,TRBJ2-7,TRBV11-2,CASSALSEQYF,TGTGCCAGCAGCGCCCTTTCCGAGCAGTACTTC
TRBD1,few,TRBJ2-6,TRBV7-2,CASSTGQGASGANVLTF,TGTGCCAGCAGCACCGGACAGGGGGCGTCTGGGGCCAACGTCCTGACTTTC
TRBD1,few,TRBJ2-7,TRBV10-3,CAIRADRVAYEQYF,TGTGCCATCAGGGCGGACAGGGTGGCCTACGAGCAGTACTTC
TRBD1,-,TRBJ2-6,TRBV6-2/TRBV6-3,CASSPYRDRVSLSGANVLTF,TGTGCCAGCAGTCCTTACCGGGACAGGGTGTCCCTCTCTGGGGCCAACGTCCTGACTTTC
-,few,TRBJ1-1,TRBV18,CASSPGALNTEAFF,TGTGCCAGCTCACCGGGAGCTTTGAACACTGAAGCTTTCTTT
TRBD2,-,TRBJ2-2,TRBV20-1,CSAGRTIAGIYTGELFF,TGCAGTGCTGGAAGAACCATAGCGGGGATTTACACCGGGGAGCTGTTTTTT
TRBD1,-,TRBJ2-7,TRBV5-1,CASSFRVGQESYEQYF,TGCGCCAGCAGCTTCCGGGTGGGACAGGAGTCCTACGAGCAGTACTTC
TRBD2,-,TRBJ2-7,TRBV4-2,CASSQVTGGGSYEQYF,TGTGCCAGCAGCCAAGTTACGGGGGGAGGGTCCTACGAGCAGTACTTC
-,many,TRBJ2-3,TRBV20-1,CSAEVSSTDTQYF,TGCAGTGCCGAAGTCTCTAGCACAGATACGCAGTATTTT
-,-,TRBJ2-1,TRBV7-2,CASSITASSYNEQFF,TGTGCCAGCAGCATTACAGCGAGCTCCTACAATGAGCAGTTCTTC
-,few,TRBJ2-3,TRBV10-1,CASSPALVSGTDTQYF,TGCGCCAGCAGCCCCGCACTAGTTTCGGGCACAGATACGCAGTATTTT
TRBD1,few,TRBJ2-3,TRBV6-1,CASSLGTGGIAGVQDTQYF,TGTGCCAGCAGCCTCGGGACAGGGGGGATAGCGGGAGTTCAAGATACGCAGTATTTT
TRBD2,-,TRBJ2-7,TRBV12-3/TRBV12-4,CASSSTTSGGSYEQYF,TGTGCCAGCAGTTCCACGACTAGCGGGGGCTCCTACGAGCAGTACTTC
-,-,TRBJ2-2,TRBV5-1,CASSLVRTIKAGELFF,TGCGCCAGCAGCTTGGTTCGGACCATAAAGGCCGGGGAGCTGTTTTTT
-,-,TRBJ2-7,TRBV28,CASLGHPYEQYF,TGTGCCAGCTTAGGACACCCCTACGAGCAGTACTTC
TRBD2,-,TRBJ2-5,TRBV29-1,CSIRQGWRGETQYF,TGCAGCATACGACAAGGATGGCGGGGGGAGACCCAGTACTTC
TRBD2,once,TRBJ2-5,TRBV15,CATSRDHASGSGYSPETQYF,TGTGCCACCAGCAGAGATCACGCTAGCGGGAGTGGATACTCCCCCGAGACCCAGTACTTC
-,-,TRBJ2-6,TRBV5-4,CASSSAGVASSGANVLTF,TGTGCCAGCAGCTCCGCAGGGGTCGCAAGCTCTGGGGCCAACGTCCTGACTTTC
TRBD2,-,TRBJ2-3,TRBV10-3,CATSAGGSTDTQYF,TGTGCCACCTCAGCGGGGGGGAGCACAGATACGCAGTATTTT
-,-,TRBJ2-3,TRBV20-1,CSARVAGASTDTQYF,TGCAGTGCTAGAGTGGCGGGGGCCAGCACAGATACGCAGTATTTT
TRBD2,-,TRBJ2-3,TRBV9,CASSPGTSGRVARDTQYF,TGTGCCAGCAGCCCCGGGACTAGCGGGAGGGTGGCGAGGGATACGCAGTATTTT
TRBD1,few,TRBJ2-7,TRBV18,CASSSGTGGVEQYF,TGTGCCAGCTCATCCGGGACAGGGGGCGTCGAGCAGTACTTC
TRBD2,-,TRBJ2-5,TRBV4-2,CASSPGLAGNQETQYF,TGTGCCAGCAGCCCCGGACTAGCGGGGAACCAAGAGACCCAGTACTTC